This T cell receptor (beta chain) was profiled in a study of cytomegalovirus exposure and HLA in healthy donors. Assay: immunoSEQ multiplex PCR; the TCRdb copy retains only in-frame clones and omits some. The repertoire holds 66,000 or so clones, with approximately 97% as singletons. This CDR3 is built from 17 residues. The trim removed 2 bases at V and 2 bases at J, leaving 10 bases unmatched. CDR1 is SGHTA, CDR2 FQGTGA, per germline. Sequencing input: PBMCs. The source of this sequence is a young woman in good health and CMV-seropositive. The chain employs TRBV7-3 and TRBJ2-5; 8 bases align to TRBD2. CDR3 loop: CASSLVSRGAAQETQYF. DNA of the CDR3: TGTGCCAGCAGCTTAGTCTCGCGGGGGGCAGCTCAAGAGACCCAGTACTTC.